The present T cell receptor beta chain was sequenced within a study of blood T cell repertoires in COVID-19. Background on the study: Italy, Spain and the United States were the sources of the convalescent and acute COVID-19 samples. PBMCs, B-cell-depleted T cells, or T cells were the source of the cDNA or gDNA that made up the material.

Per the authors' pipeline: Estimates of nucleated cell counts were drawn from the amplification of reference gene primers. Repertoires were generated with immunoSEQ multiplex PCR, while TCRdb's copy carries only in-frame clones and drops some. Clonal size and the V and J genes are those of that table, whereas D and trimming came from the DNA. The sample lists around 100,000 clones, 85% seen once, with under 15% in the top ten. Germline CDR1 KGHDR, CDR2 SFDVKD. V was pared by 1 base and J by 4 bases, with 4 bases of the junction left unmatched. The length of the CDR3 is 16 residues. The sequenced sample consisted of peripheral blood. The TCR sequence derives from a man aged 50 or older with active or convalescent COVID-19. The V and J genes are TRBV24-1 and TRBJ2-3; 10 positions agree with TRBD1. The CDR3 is CATSDLRDRGADTQYF. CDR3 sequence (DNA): TGTGCCACCAGTGATTTAAGGGACAGGGGAGCAGATACGCAGTATTTT.